This TCR beta chain was sequenced for a study of blood T cell repertoires in COVID-19. At the level of the study: Some COVID-19 samples were acute and others convalescent; all came from the United States, Italy and Spain. PBMCs, B-cell-depleted T cells, or T cells were the source of the cDNA or gDNA that made up the material.

Study processing details: Amplification with reference gene primers provided the estimates of nucleated cell counts. Measured with immunoSEQ multiplex PCR; TCRdb has only the in-frame clones, and not every one. The V and J calls and clone size were taken over from that table, and D and trimming were inferred from the DNA. The sample yields 130,000 or so clones, 85% to 90% seen once. V lost 11 bases and J lost 8; bases outside the gene matches: 11. The germline CDR1 and CDR2 sequences are WSHSY and SAAADI. The CDR3 consists of 13 residues. The chain has TRBV10-2 and TRBJ1-2, with 10 positions matching TRBD1. This TCR derives from a woman aged 55-70 years with acute or convalescent COVID-19. The sample comprised peripheral blood. The CDR3 loop reads CACRPGQGSGYTF. The CDR3, as DNA: TGCGCCTGTCGACCGGGACAGGGGAGCGGCTACACCTTC.